Here is one T cell receptor beta chain with its context. Germline loops: CDR1 SNHLY, CDR2 FYNNEI. The CDR3 consists of 11 residues. Trimming removed 6 bases from V and 7 bases from J, with 9 bases in between. In the original processing: Researchers report that nucleated cell counts were estimated from reference gene primer amplification. The table came from immunoSEQ multiplex PCR; TCRdb's copy has only in-frame clones and leaves some out. V and J calls and clone size are those listed in that table; D and trimming were worked out from the DNA. The data show some 510,000 clones, with approximately 88% seen just once and less than 2% held by the top ten. The participants were between roughly 18 and 90 years old and came from about two dozen US areas. Participants' reported clinical history set cohort assignment. The sample belongs to a study of blood T cell repertoires in COVID-19. Study at large: From T cells, B-cell-depleted T cells, or PBMCs came the material, which was cDNA or gDNA.

The chain is built from TRBV2 and TRBJ1-1; D remains unclear. Material for sequencing was PBMCs or T cells enriched from blood (not recorded which). The clonotype was recovered from a woman aged 40 to 50 who had recovered from COVID-19. Here the CDR3 reads CASRPSYEAFF. The CDR3 DNA is TGTGCCAGCAGACCCTCCTATGAAGCTTTCTTT. The full variable domain, rest sourced from reference TRBV2 and TRBJ1-1, is EPEVTQTPSHQVTQMGQEVILRCVPISNHLYFYWYRQILGQKVEFLVSFYNNEISEKSEIFDDQFSVERPDGSNFTLKIRSTKLEDSAMYFCASRPSYEAFFGQGTRLTVV.